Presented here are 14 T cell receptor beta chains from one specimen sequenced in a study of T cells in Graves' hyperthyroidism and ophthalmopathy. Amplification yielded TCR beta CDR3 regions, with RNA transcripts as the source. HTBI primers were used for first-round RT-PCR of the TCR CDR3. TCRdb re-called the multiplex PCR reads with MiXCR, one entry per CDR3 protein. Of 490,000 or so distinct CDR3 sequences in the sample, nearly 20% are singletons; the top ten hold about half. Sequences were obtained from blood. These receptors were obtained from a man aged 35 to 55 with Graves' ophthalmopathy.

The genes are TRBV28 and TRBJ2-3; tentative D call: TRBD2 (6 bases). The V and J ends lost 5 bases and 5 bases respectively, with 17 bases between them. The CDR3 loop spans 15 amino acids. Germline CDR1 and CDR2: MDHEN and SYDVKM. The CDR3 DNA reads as TGTGCCAGCAGTATAGCGGCCGGCGCGGGAGATACGCAGTATTTT. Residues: CASSIAAGAGDTQYF.

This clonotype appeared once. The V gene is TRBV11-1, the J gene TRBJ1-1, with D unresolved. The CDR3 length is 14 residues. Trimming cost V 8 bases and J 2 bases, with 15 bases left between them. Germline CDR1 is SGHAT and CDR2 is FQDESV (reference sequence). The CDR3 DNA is TGTGCCAGCGGCCCCTTTACACCTAACACTGAAGCTTTCTTT. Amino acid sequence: CASGPFTPNTEAFF.

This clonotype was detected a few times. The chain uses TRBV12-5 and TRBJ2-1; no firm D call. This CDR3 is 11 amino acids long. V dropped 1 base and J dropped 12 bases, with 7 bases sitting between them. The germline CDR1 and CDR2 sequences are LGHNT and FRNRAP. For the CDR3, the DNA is TGTGCTAGTGGTTTGGACGAGGTGCAGTTCTTC. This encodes CASGLDEVQFF.

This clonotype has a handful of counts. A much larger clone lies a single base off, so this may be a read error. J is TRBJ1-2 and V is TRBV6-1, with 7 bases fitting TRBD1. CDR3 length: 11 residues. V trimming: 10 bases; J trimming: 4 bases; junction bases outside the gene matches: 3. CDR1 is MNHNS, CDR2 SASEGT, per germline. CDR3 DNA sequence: TGTGCCACCCGGACAGGCTATGGCTACACCTTC. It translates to CATRTGYGYTF.

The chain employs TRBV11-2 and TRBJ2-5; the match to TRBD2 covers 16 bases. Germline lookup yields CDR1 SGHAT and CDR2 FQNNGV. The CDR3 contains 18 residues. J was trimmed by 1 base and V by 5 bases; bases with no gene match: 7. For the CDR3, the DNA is TGTGCCAGCAGCCAGCCGGGACTAGCGGGGGGGCCCCAAGAGACCCAGTACTTC. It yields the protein CASSQPGLAGGPQETQYF.

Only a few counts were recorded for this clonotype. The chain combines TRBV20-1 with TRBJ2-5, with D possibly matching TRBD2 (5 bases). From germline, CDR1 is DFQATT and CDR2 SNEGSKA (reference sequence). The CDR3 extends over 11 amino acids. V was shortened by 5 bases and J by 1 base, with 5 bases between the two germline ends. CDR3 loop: CSAGLQETQYF. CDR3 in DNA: TGCAGTGCTGGACTCCAAGAGACCCAGTACTTC.

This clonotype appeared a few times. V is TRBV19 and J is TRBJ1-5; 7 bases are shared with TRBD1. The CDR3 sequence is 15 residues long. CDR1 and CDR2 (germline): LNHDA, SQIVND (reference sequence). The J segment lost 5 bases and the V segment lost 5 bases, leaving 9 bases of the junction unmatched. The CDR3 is CASSARTGTYQPQHF. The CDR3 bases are TGTGCCAGTAGTGCCCGGACAGGTACCTATCAGCCCCAGCATTTT.

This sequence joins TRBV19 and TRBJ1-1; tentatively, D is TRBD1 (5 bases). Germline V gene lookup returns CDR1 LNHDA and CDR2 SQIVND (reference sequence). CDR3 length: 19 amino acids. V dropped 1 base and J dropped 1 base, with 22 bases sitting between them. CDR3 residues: CASSIVYIPGRRQNTEAFF. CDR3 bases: TGTGCCAGTAGTATAGTCTATATACCGGGACGCCGACAGAACACTGAAGCTTTCTTT.

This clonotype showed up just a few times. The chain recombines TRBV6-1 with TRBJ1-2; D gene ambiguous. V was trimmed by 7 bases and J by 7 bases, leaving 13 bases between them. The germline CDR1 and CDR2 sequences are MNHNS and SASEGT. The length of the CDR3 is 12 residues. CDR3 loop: CASTPVLGGYTF. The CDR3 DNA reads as TGTGCCAGCACCCCAGTACTCGGTGGCTACACCTTC.

The CDR3 sequence: CASRLGTSGRGYNEQFF. CDR3 sequence (DNA): TGTGCCAGCAGGCTCGGTACTAGCGGGAGAGGATACAATGAGCAGTTCTTC. V is TRBV6-1 and J is TRBJ2-1, with 11 bases matching TRBD2. J lost 4 bases, V lost 6 bases, and 11 bases had no gene match. CDR1 is MNHNS and CDR2 is SASEGT in the germline V gene. The CDR3 covers 17 residues.

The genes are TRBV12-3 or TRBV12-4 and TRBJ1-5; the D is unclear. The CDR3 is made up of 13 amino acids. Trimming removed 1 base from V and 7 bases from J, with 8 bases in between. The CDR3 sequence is CASSLDSWQPQHF. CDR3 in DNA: TGTGCCAGCAGTTTAGACAGTTGGCAGCCCCAGCATTTT.

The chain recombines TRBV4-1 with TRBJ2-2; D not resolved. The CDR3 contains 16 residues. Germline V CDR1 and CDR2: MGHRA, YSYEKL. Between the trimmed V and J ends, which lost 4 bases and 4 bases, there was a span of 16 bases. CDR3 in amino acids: CASSPGRNSLTGELFF. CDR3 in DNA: TGCGCCAGCAGCCCCGGAAGGAACAGCCTCACCGGGGAGCTGTTTTTT.

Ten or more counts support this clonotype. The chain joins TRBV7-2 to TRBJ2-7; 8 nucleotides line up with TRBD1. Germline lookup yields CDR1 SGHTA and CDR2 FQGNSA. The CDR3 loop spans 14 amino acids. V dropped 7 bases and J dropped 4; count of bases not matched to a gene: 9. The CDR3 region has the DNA TGTGCCAGCACGGGAGACAGGGGCGCTTACGAGCAGTACTTC. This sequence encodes CASTGDRGAYEQYF.

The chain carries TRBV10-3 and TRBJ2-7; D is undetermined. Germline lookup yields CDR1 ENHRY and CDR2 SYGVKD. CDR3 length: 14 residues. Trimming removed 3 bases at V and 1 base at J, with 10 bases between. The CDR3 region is CAISDPRRSYEQYF. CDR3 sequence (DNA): TGTGCCATCAGTGATCCTCGCAGATCCTACGAGCAGTACTTC.